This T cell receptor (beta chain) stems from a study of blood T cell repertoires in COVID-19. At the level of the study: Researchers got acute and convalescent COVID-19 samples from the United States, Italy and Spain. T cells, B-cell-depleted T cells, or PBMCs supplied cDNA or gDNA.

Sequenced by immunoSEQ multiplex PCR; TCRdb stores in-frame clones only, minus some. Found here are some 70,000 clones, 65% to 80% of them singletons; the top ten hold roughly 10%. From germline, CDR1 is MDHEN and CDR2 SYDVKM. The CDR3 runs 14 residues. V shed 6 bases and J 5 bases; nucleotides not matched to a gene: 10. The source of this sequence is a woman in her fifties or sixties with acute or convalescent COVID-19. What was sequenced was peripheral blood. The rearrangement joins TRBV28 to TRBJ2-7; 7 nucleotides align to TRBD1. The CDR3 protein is CASRMGQIQDEQYF. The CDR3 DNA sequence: TGTGCCAGCAGGATGGGACAGATCCAGGACGAGCAGTACTTC.